One and the same sample provided the 6 T cell receptor beta chains below, sequenced in a study of radiotherapy plus CTLA-4 blockade in lung cancer. Clones were read by immunoSEQ multiplex PCR, and TCRdb kept only the in-frame ones, dropping some. In the table there are some 110,000 clones, 81% of which are singletons. The sample was peripheral blood, taken from a patient treated with radiotherapy plus ipilimumab. The receptors here all came from a human donor with non-small cell lung cancer that progressed on radiotherapy plus ipilimumab. Some clones in this sample may be carry-over from other donors' samples.

This chain connects TRBV2 to TRBJ1-2; 8 nucleotides line up with TRBD1. V trimming: 6 bases; J trimming: 0 bases; junction bases outside the gene matches: 6. CDR3 size: 15 residues. The germline gives CDR1 SNHLY, CDR2 FYNNEI. CDR3 residues: CASSPQDRANYGYTF. Written as DNA, the CDR3 is TGTGCCAGCAGCCCCCAGGACAGGGCTAACTATGGCTACACCTTC.

The chain carries TRBV2 and TRBJ1-1; 9 nucleotides line up with TRBD1. CDR3 length: 14 amino acids. Trimming cost V 3 bases and J 4 bases; bases outside gene matches: 3. Germline values: CDR1 SNHLY, CDR2 FYNNEI. For the CDR3, the DNA is TGTGCCAGCAGTGAGGGACAGGGCTCCACTGAAGCTTTCTTT. It is translated as CASSEGQGSTEAFF.

This chain joins TRBV11-1 and TRBJ2-7; D may be TRBD2 (6 bases). The CDR3 is made up of 15 amino acids. Per germline, CDR1 SGHAT and CDR2 FQDESV (reference sequence). The V end lost 5 bases, the J end lost 2 bases, and 16 bases lay between the germline ends. The CDR3 DNA is TGTGCCAGCAGCCCATTACCTTGGGAGGCCTACGAGCAGTACTTC. Translated, it gives CASSPLPWEAYEQYF. The entire variable domain, with the rest obtained from reference TRBV11-1 and TRBJ2-7, is as follows: EAEVAQSPRYKITEKSQAVAFWCDPISGHATLYWYRQILGQGPELLVQFQDESVVDDSQLPKDRFSAERLKGVDSTLKIQPAELGDSAMYLCASSPLPWEAYEQYFGPGTRLTVT.

This chain links TRBV19 with TRBJ2-7; the D is unclear. The CDR3 extends over 18 amino acids. V dropped 1 base and J dropped 3 bases, with 22 bases sitting between them. Per the germline V gene, CDR1 is LNHDA and CDR2 is SQIVND (reference sequence). Here the CDR3 reads CASSIVPGQRLKSYEQYF. Written as DNA, the CDR3 is TGTGCCAGTAGTATAGTTCCAGGTCAACGATTAAAAAGCTACGAGCAGTACTTC. Using reference TRBV19 and TRBJ2-7 for the parts outside the CDR3, the full variable domain is DGGITQSPKYLFRKEGQNVTLSCEQNLNHDAMYWYRQDPGQGLRLIYYSQIVNDFQKGDIAEGYSVSREKKESFPLTVTSAQKNPTAFYLCASSIVPGQRLKSYEQYFGPGTRLTVT.

This chain connects TRBV7-6 to TRBJ1-4; 8 bases are shared with TRBD1. The germline V gene has CDR1 SGHVS and CDR2 FNYEAQ. V lost 5 bases to trimming and J lost 3 bases; unmatched junction nucleotides: 8. The CDR3 extends over 16 amino acids. The CDR3 sequence is CASSGLGTGANEKLFF. CDR3 coding DNA: TGTGCCAGCAGCGGTCTCGGGACAGGCGCTAATGAAAAACTGTTTTTT.

The J gene is TRBJ1-1, the V gene TRBV15, with TRBD1 as a possible D gene (6 bases). The CDR3 is 19 residues long. The germline V gene has CDR1 LNHNV and CDR2 YYDKDF (reference sequence). Trimming removed 5 bases from V and 3 bases from J, with 28 bases in between. CDR3 in amino acids: CATSRFDRNTYFLYTEAFF. CDR3 bases: TGTGCCACCAGCCGCTTCGACAGGAACACTTATTTTCTATACACTGAAGCTTTCTTT. Filled out from reference TRBV15 and TRBJ1-1, the complete variable domain reads DAMVIQNPRYQVTQFGKPVTLSCSQTLNHNVMYWYQQKSSQAPKLLFHYYDKDFNNEADTPDNFQSRRPNTSFCFLDIRSPGLGDTAMYLCATSRFDRNTYFLYTEAFFGQGTRLTVV.